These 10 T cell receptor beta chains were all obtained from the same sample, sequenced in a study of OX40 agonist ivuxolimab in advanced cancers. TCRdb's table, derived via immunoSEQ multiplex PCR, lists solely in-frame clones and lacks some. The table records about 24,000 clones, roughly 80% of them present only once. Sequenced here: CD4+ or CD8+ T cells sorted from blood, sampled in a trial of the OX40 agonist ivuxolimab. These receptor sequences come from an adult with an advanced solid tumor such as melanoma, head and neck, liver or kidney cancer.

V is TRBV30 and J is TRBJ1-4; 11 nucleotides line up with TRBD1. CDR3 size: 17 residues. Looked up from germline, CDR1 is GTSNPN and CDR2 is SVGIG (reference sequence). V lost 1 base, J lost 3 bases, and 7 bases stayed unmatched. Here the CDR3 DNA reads TGTGCCTGGAGTGGGTCGGGACAGGGGGTTGCTAATGAAAAACTGTTTTTT. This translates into CAWSGSGQGVANEKLFF.

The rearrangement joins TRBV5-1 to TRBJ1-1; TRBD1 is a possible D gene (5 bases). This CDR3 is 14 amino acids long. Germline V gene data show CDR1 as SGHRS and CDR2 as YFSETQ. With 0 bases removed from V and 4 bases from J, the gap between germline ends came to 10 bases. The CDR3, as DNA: TGCGCCAGCAGCTTGGCAGGGAAGGGCACTGAAGCTTTCTTT. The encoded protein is CASSLAGKGTEAFF.

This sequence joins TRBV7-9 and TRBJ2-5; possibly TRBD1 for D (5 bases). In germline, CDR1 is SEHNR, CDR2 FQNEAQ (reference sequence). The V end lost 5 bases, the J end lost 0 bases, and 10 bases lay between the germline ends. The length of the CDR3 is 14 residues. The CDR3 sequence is CASSQWGYQETQYF. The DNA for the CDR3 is TGTGCCAGCAGCCAATGGGGCTACCAAGAGACCCAGTACTTC.

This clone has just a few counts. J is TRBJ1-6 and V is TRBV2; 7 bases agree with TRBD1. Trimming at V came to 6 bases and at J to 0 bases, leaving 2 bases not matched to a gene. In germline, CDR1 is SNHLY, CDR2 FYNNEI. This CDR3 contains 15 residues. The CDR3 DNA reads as TGTGCCAGCAGGGGACAGAGCTCCTATAATTCACCCCTCCACTTT. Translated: CASRGQSSYNSPLHF.

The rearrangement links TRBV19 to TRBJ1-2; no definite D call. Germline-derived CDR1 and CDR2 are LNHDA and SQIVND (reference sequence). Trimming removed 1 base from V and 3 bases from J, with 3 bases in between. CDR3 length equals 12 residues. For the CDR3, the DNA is TGTGCCAGTAGTATAGCGCACTATGGCTACACCTTC. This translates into CASSIAHYGYTF.

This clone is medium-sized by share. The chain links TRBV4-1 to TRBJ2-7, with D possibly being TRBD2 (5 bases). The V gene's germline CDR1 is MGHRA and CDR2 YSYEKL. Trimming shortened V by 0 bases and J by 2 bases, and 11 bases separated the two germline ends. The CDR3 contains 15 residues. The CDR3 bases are TGCGCCAGCAGCCAAGATGATACGGGGACCTACGAGCAGTACTTC. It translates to CASSQDDTGTYEQYF.

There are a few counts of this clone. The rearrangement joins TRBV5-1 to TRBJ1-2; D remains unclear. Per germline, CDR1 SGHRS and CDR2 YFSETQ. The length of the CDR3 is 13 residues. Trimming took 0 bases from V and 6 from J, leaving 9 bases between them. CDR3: CASSLGPQNGYTF. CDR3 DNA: TGCGCCAGCAGCTTGGGCCCCCAGAATGGCTACACCTTC.

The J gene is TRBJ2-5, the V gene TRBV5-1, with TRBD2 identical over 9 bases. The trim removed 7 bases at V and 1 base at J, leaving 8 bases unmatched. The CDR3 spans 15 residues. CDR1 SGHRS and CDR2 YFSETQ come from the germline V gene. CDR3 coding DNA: TGCGCCAGCTCCTTTCTAGCGGGGTCCCAAGAGACCCAGTACTTC. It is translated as CASSFLAGSQETQYF.

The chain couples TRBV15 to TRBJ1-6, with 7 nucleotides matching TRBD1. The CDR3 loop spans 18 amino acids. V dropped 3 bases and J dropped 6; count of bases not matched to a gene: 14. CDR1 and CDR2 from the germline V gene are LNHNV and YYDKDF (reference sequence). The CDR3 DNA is TGTGCCACCAGCAGTTACTGGACAGGAATTCGAACTAATTCACCCCTCCACTTT. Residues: CATSSYWTGIRTNSPLHF.

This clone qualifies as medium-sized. The CDR3 DNA reads TGTGCCAGCAGCTTTCATGAGATACAGGGGGCGCGTTCACCCCTCCACTTT. Protein product: CASSFHEIQGARSPLHF. This rearrangement joins TRBV7-9 to TRBJ1-6; 9 bases line up with TRBD1. CDR1 is SEHNR, CDR2 FQNEAQ, per germline (reference sequence). The CDR3 length is 17 residues. V shed 3 bases and J 9 bases; nucleotides not matched to a gene: 12.